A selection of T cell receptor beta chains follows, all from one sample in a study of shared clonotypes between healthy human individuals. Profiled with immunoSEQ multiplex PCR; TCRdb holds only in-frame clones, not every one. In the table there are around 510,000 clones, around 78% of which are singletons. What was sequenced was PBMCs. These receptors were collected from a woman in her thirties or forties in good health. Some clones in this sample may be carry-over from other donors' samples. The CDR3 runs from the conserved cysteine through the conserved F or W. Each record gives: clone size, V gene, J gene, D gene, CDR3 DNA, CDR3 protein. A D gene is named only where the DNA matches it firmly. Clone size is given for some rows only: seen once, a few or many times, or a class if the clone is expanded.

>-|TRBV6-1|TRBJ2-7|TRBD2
TGTGCCAGCAGTGACTGGGGACTAGCGGCCACCTACGAGCAGTACTTC
CASSDWGLAATYEQYF
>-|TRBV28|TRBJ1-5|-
TGTGCCAGCAGTTTATCGTCAGGGCTGGCCCAGCATTTT
CASSLSSGLAQHF
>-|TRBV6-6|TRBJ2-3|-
TGTGCCACCCAGACAGGCCCAACGCAGTATTTT
CATQTGPTQYF
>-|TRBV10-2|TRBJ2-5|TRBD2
TGCGCCAGTAGACTAGCGGGAGGATCAGATACCCAGTACTTC
CASRLAGGSDTQYF
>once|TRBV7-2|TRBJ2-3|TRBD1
TGTGCCAGCAGCCCCCGGACAGGGACGTACACAGATACGCAGTATTTT
CASSPRTGTYTDTQYF
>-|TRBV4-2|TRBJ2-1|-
TGTGCCAGCAGCCTTCAGGGGAGGGGAGATGAGCAGTTCTTC
CASSLQGRGDEQFF
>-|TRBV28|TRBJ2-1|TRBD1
TGTGCCAGCAGTCAACCGGGACAGATAAATGAGCAGTTCTTC
CASSQPGQINEQFF
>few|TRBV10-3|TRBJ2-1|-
TGTGCCATCAGTGAGGTTCGGGAGCAGTTCTTC
CAISEVREQFF
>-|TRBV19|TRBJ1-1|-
TGTGCCAGTAGTATAGGGAAAGCGAGGAACACTGAAGCTTTCTTT
CASSIGKARNTEAFF
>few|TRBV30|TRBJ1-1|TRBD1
TGTGCCTGGAATTACCCGGGACAGATGAACACTGAAGCTTTCTTT
CAWNYPGQMNTEAFF
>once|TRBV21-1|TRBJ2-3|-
TGTGCCAGCAGCAAAGCGGCTCCGGGACAGCTCACAGATACGCAGTATTTT
CASSKAAPGQLTDTQYF
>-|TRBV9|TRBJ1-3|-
TGTGCCAGCAGCGTACAGGGAGGGAGCTCTGGAAACACCATATATTTT
CASSVQGGSSGNTIYF
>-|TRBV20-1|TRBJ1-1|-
TGCAGGATCGGGGGGAACACTGAAGCTTTCTTT
CRIGGNTEAFF
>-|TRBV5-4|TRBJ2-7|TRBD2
TGTGCCAGCAGCTATGTGACTAGCAGCGAGCAGTACTTC
CASSYVTSSEQYF
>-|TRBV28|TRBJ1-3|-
TGTGCCAGCACCACGGGGGGGGGCGCGGACACCATATATTTT
CASTTGGGADTIYF
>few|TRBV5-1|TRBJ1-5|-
TGCGCCAGCAGCTTGGAAGGGGGGCATGGTCAGCCCCAGCATTTT
CASSLEGGHGQPQHF
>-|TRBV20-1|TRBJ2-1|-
TGCAGTGCTAGACAGATGAATGAGCAGTTCTTC
CSARQMNEQFF
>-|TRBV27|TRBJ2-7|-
TGTGCCAGCAGTTTATCTGGTGGCTACGAGCAGTACTTC
CASSLSGGYEQYF
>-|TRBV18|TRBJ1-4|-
TGTGCCAGCTCACCCTGGGGGGGCGAGGAAAAACTGTTTTTT
CASSPWGGEEKLFF
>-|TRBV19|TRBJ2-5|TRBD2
TGTGCCAGTAGTATTAGCGGGAGGGCCCAAGAGACCCAGTACTTC
CASSISGRAQETQYF
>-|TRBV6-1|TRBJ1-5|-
TGTGCCAGCAGCAAACGGGGGGAAAAGGGGCCCCAGCATTTT
CASSKRGEKGPQHF
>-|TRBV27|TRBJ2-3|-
TGTGCCAGCAGTTTATCTTTCCTTGGAGGGACCACGCAGTATTTT
CASSLSFLGGTTQYF
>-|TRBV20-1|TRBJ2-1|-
TGCAGTGCTAGATTTAATGAGCAGTTCTTC
CSARFNEQFF
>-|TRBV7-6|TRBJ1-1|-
TGTGCCAGCAGTTTAAGACAGCACCGGAACACTGAAGCTTTCTTT
CASSLRQHRNTEAFF
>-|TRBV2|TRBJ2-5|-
TGTGCCAGCAGCGGGTGGGGGGAGACCCAGTACTTC
CASSGWGETQYF
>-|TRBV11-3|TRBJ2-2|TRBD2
TGTGCCAGCAGCTCGAGGACTAGCGAGAACACCGGGGAGCTGTTTTTT
CASSSRTSENTGELFF
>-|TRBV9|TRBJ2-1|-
TGTGCCAGCAGCGGGGGCTCGGGTTACAATGAGCAGTTCTTC
CASSGGSGYNEQFF
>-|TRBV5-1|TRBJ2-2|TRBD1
TGCGCCAGCAGTTCAGTTGGGACAGGTGCCCCGAGCACCGGGGAGCTGTTTTTT
CASSSVGTGAPSTGELFF
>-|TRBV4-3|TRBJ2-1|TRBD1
TGCGCCAGCAGCCCCGGACAGGGATGGTATGAGCAGTTCTTC
CASSPGQGWYEQFF
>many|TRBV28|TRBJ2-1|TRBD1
TGTGCCAGCAGTTTAATTGATCGGGACAGCAATGAGCAGTTCTTC
CASSLIDRDSNEQFF
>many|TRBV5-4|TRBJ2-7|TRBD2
TGTGCCAGCAGCCTGTCGGGTAGCGGGAGTCACGAGCAGTACTTC
CASSLSGSGSHEQYF
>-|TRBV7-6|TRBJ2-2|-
TGTGCCAACAGCTCGGACTTTAACACCGGGGAGCTGTTTTTT
CANSSDFNTGELFF
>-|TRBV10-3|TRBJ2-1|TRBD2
TGTGCCATCAGTGACCCGGGACTAGCGGGAGGGAACAATGAGCAGTTCTTC
CAISDPGLAGGNNEQFF
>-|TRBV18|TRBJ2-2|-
TGTGCCAGCTCAAATGCGGCCGGGGAGCTGTTTTTT
CASSNAAGELFF
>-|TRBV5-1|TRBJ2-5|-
TGCGCCAGCAGGAGTACAGGGATCATACAAGAGACCCAGTACTTC
CASRSTGIIQETQYF
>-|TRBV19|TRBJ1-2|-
TGTGCCAGTAGCAGGGACCTTCGGCGGGGCTACACCTTC
CASSRDLRRGYTF
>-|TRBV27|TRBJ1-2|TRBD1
TGTGCCAGCAGGGTCGGACAGGGTGATGATGGCTACACCTTC
CASRVGQGDDGYTF
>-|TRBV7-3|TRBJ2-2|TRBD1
TGTGCCAGCAGCGCGCCCTACAGGGGCTACCTAAACACCGGGGAGCTGTTTTTT
CASSAPYRGYLNTGELFF
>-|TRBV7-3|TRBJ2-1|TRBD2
TGTGCCAGCAGCCCCACTAGCGGGACATACAATGAGCAGTTCTTC
CASSPTSGTYNEQFF
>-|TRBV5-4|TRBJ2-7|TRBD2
TGTGCCAGCAGCCCGAGCGGGAGTCAACGCTACGAGCAGTACTTC
CASSPSGSQRYEQYF
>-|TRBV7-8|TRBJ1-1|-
TGTGCCAGCAGCTCCACCTCGTCAGGGTCGAACACTGAAGCTTTCTTT
CASSSTSSGSNTEAFF
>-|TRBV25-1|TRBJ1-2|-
TGTGCCAGCAGTGAAGGGCGGCAGAAGGCCCTCACCTTC
CASSEGRQKALTF